These 22 T cell receptor beta chains share one sample of origin, sequenced in a study of T cells expressing NK-cell markers. From its re-call of the 5' RACE reads, TCRdb lists each CDR3 protein once, without DNA. This repertoire includes 550 to 700 distinct CDR3 sequences. The specimen sequenced was blood T cells: a sorted CD56 or NKG2C T cell subset, CD4+ or CD8+ T cells, or bulk PBMC T cells (not recorded which). The receptor source for this set is a woman between 18 and 29 years old in good health.

V and J are TRBV7-9 and TRBJ1-3. The CDR3 contains 14 residues. Per germline, CDR1 SEHNR and CDR2 FQNEAQ (reference sequence). CDR3 amino acids: CASSLVITGNTIYF.

V and J are TRBV4-3 and TRBJ2-1; with no DNA, the TCRdb D assignment of TRBD2 cannot be verified. Germline CDR1 is LGHNA and CDR2 is YSLEER. CDR3 size: 19 residues. The CDR3 loop reads CASSQALEGLATYYNEQFF.

This CDR3 reads CASSPPGQGITDTQYF. The chain has TRBV18 and TRBJ2-3; the D gene TCRdb calls, TRBD1, cannot be checked with no DNA. There are 16 residues in the CDR3. The germline gives CDR1 KGHSH, CDR2 LQKENI.

The chain joins TRBV19 to TRBJ2-1; the TRBD2 assignment by TCRdb is unverifiable without DNA. This CDR3 is built from 12 residues. Germline CDR1 LNHDA, CDR2 SQIVND (reference sequence). Here the CDR3 reads CASSDWIDEQFF.

The chain is built from TRBV20-1 and TRBJ2-2. CDR1 is DFQATT, CDR2 SNEGSKA, per germline (reference sequence). There are 14 residues in the CDR3. CDR3 amino acids: CSARDRSNTGELSF.

The gene calls are TRBV5-6 and TRBJ2-1; the D gene TCRdb calls, TRBD2, cannot be checked with no DNA. This CDR3 is 16 amino acids long. The germline CDR1 and CDR2 sequences are SGHDT and YYEEEE. The CDR3 loop is CASSLAGLAKGNEQFF.

This rearrangement joins TRBV5-1 to TRBJ2-7. Germline loops: CDR1 SGHRS, CDR2 YFSETQ. There are 16 residues in the CDR3. CDR3 protein: CASSRVVGRAAYEQYF.

The rearrangement links TRBV6-5 to TRBJ2-3; the D call of TRBD1 rests on TCRdb alone, since no DNA is present to check it. CDR3 length equals 17 residues. Germline V gene sequence: CDR1 MNHEY, CDR2 SVGAGI. CDR3 protein: CASSYVRGRSHTDTQYF.

J is TRBJ2-1 and V is TRBV7-9; TCRdb's D call, TRBD2, is unchecked because there is no DNA. The CDR3 length is 14 residues. Germline CDR1 is SEHNR and CDR2 is FQNEAQ (reference sequence). CDR3 region: CASSPGLAYNEQFF.

The chain uses TRBV5-1 and TRBJ1-6. The germline V gene has CDR1 SGHRS and CDR2 YFSETQ. The CDR3 is 17 amino acids. CDR3 residues: CASSLAPRGPRPSPLHF. The full variable domain, with the rest looked up from reference TRBV5-1 and TRBJ1-6, is KAGVTQTPRYLIKTRGQQVTLSCSPISGHRSVSWYQQTPGQGLQFLFEYFSETQRNKGNFPGRFSGRQFSNSRSEMNVSTLELGDSALYLCASSLAPRGPRPSPLHFGNGTRLTVT.

The chain employs TRBV9 and TRBJ2-7; there is no DNA to check the TCRdb D call of TRBD1. Germline-derived CDR1 and CDR2 are SGDLS and YYNGEE. There are 16 residues in the CDR3. The CDR3 sequence is CASSPYPRQGGYEQYF.

The V and J genes are TRBV14 and TRBJ1-6. Germline V CDR1 and CDR2: SGHDN, FVKESK. This CDR3 spans 12 amino acids. The CDR3 here is CASSQDRATLHF.

The chain joins TRBV12-3 or TRBV12-4 to TRBJ2-7. This CDR3 contains 14 residues. CDR3 protein: CASSTRRWRWEQYF.

This chain uses TRBV13 with TRBJ1-3; TCRdb calls TRBD1, which cannot be checked without DNA. Germline values: CDR1 PRHDT, CDR2 FYEKMQ (reference sequence). CDR3 length: 14 residues. The chain's CDR3 is CASSPPWDGNTIYF.

Here the CDR3 reads CASSIRTVRETQYF. The V gene is TRBV12-3 or TRBV12-4, the J gene TRBJ2-5. This CDR3 region has 14 residues.

V and J are TRBV2 and TRBJ1-1. Germline V gene lookup returns CDR1 SNHLY and CDR2 FYNNEI. The CDR3 consists of 12 residues. This CDR3 reads CASSDLNTEAFF.

V and J are TRBV27 and TRBJ2-1. The CDR3 covers 14 residues. The V gene's germline CDR1 is MNHEY and CDR2 SMNVEV (reference sequence). CDR3 region: CASSLTDFYNEQFF.

The rearrangement links TRBV7-2 to TRBJ2-3. Germline CDR1 SGHTA, CDR2 FQGNSA. CDR3 length: 13 residues. This CDR3 reads CASSLGSMDTQYF.

This chain connects TRBV27 to TRBJ1-5; TCRdb proposes TRBD1, but this gene call is untestable without DNA. Germline V gene lookup returns CDR1 MNHEY and CDR2 SMNVEV (reference sequence). The CDR3 runs 15 residues. CDR3 amino acids: CASANRGSRNQPQHF.

This chain links TRBV29-1 with TRBJ2-7; TCRdb gives TRBD1 as the D gene, but with no DNA this cannot be confirmed. The CDR3 extends over 13 amino acids. Germline lookup yields CDR1 SQVTM and CDR2 ANQGSEA. The CDR3 loop reads CSVGDSIPYEQYF.

Here the CDR3 reads CAIGGPPGRDRFPHQHF. J is TRBJ1-5 and V is TRBV10-3; TCRdb lists TRBD1, though no DNA is available to test this call. CDR1 and CDR2 (germline): ENHRY, SYGVKD. The length of the CDR3 is 17 residues.

The chain links TRBV7-9 to TRBJ2-5; TCRdb names TRBD1, which stays unverified in the absence of DNA. Germline lookup yields CDR1 SEHNR and CDR2 FQNEAQ (reference sequence). The CDR3 has 14 amino acids. The CDR3: CASSRDRRRETQYF.